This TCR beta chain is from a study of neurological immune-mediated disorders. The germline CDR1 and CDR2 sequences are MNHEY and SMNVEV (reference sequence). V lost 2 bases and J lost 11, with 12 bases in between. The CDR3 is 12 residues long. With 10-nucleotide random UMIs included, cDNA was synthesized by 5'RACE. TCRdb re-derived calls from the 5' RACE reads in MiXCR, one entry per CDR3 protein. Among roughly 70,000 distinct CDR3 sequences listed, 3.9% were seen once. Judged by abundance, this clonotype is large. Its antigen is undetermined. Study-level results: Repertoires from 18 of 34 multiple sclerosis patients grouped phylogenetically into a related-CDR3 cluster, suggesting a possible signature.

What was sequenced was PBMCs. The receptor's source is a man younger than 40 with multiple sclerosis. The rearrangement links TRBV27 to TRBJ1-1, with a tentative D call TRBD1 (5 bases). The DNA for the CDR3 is TGTGCCAGCAGTTTAATAGGGGAGGGGGCTTTCTTT. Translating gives CASSLIGEGAFF.